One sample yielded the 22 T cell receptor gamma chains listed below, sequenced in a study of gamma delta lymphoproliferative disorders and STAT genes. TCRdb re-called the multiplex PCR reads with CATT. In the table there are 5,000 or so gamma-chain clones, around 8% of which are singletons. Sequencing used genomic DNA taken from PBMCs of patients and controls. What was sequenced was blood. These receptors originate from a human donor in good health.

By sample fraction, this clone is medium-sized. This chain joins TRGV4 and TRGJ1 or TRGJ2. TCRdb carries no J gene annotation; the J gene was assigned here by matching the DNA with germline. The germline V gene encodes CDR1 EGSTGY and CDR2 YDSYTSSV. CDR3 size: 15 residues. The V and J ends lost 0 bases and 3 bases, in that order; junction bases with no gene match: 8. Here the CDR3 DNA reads TGTGCCACCTGGGATGGGCCTTGGGGTTATTATAAGAAACTCTTT. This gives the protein CATWDGPWGYYKKLF.

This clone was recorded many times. The CDR3 reads CATWDAKSNYYKKLF. CDR3 coding DNA: TGTGCCACCTGGGACGCCAAATCGAATTATTATAAGAAACTCTTT. The gene calls are TRGV2 and TRGJ1 or TRGJ2. No J gene is reported in TCRdb; it was inferred here by comparing the DNA with germline. The CDR3 is made up of 15 amino acids. V dropped 2 bases and J dropped 0; count of bases not matched to a gene: 7. Germline CDR1 and CDR2: EGSNGY and YDSYNSKV.

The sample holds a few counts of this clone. The CDR3 sequence: CATWWDKKLF. The CDR3 DNA reads as TGTGCCACCTGGTGGGATAAGAAACTCTTT. The chain recombines TRGV8 with TRGJ1 or TRGJ2. The J gene is absent in TCRdb and was assigned here via DNA matching to germline. V gave up 6 bases and J gave up 8 bases; unmatched junction bases: 4. This CDR3 is built from 10 residues. The germline V gene encodes CDR1 VENAVY and CDR2 YDSYNSRV.

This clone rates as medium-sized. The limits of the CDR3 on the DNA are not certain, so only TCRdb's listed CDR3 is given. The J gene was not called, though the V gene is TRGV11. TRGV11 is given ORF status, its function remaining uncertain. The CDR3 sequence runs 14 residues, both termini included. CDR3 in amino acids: CTTVPAGRGGEKLF.

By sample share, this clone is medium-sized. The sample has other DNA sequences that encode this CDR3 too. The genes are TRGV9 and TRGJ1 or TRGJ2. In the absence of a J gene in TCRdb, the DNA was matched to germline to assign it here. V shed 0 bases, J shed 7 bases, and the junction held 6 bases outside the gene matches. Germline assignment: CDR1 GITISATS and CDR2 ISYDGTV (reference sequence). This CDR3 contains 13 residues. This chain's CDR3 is CALWEVQGYKKLF. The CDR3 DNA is TGTGCCTTGTGGGAGGTGCAGGGGTATAAGAAACTCTTT.

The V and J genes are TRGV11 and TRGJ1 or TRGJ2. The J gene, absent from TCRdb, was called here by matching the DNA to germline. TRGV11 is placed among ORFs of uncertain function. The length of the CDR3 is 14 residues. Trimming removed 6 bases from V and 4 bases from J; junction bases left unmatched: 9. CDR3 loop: CACWIPREYYKKLF. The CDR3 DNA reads TGTGCCTGCTGGATTCCCCGTGAGTATTATAAGAAACTCTTT.

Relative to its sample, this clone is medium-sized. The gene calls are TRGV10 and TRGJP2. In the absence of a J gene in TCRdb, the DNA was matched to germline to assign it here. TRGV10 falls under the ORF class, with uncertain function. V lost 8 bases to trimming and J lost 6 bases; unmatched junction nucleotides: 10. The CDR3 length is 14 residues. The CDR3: CAAWVPSGDWIKTF. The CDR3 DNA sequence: TGTGCTGCGTGGGTCCCGTCGGGTGATTGGATCAAGACGTTT.

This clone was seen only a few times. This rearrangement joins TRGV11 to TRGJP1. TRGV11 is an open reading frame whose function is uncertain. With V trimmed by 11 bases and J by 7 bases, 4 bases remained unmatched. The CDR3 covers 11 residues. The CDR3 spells CACSGGWFKIF. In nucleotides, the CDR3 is TGTGCCTGCTCGGGTGGTTGGTTCAAGATATTT.

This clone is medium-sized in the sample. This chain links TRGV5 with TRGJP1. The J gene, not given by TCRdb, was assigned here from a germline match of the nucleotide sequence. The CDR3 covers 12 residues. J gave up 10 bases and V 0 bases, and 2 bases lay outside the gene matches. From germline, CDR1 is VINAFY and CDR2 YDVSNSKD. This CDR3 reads CATWDRPWFKIF. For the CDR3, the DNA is TGTGCCACCTGGGACAGGCCTTGGTTCAAGATATTT.

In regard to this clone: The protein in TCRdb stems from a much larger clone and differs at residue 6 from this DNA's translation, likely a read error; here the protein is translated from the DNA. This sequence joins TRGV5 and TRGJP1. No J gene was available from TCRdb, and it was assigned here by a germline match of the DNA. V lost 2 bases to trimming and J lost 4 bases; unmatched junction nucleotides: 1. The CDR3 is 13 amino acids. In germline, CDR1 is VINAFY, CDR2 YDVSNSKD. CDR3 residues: CATWDITGWFKIF. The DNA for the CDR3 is TGTGCCACCTGGGACATCACTGGTTGGTTCAAGATATTT.

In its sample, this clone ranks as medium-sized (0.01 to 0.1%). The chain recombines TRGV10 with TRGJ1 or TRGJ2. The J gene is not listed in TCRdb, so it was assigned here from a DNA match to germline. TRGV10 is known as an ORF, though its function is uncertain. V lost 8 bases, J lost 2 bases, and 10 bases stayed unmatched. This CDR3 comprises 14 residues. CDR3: CAAWGDPDYYKKLF. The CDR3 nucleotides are TGTGCTGCGTGGGGCGACCCGGATTATTATAAGAAACTCTTT.

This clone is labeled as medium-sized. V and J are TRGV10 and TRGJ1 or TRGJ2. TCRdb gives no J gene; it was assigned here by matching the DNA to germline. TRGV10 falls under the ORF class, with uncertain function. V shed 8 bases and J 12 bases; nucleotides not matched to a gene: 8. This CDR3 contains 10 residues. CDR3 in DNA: TGTGCTGCGTGGGACCCGGGGAAACTCTTT. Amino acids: CAAWDPGKLF.

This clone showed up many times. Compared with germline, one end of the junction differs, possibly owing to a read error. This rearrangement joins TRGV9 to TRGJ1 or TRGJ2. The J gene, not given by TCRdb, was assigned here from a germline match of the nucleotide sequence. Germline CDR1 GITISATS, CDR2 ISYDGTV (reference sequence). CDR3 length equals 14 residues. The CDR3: CTLWEVKDYYKKLF. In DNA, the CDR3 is TGTACCTTGTGGGAGGTGAAGGATTATTATAAGAAACTCTTT.

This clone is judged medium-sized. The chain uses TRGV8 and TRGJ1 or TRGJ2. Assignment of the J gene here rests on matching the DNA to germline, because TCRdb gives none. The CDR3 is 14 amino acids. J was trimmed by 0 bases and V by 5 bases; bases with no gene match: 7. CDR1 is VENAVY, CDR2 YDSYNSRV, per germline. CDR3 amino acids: CATWGNLNYYKKLF. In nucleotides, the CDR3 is TGTGCCACCTGGGGCAATCTGAATTATTATAAGAAACTCTTT.

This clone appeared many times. As DNA, the CDR3 is TGTGCCACCTGGGATCTGTCGTATTATAAGAAACTCTTT. As protein: CATWDLSYYKKLF. The chain couples TRGV8 to TRGJ1 or TRGJ2. Germline matching of the DNA provided the J gene here, since TCRdb leaves it blank. CDR1 VENAVY and CDR2 YDSYNSRV come from the germline V gene. The CDR3 extends over 13 amino acids. V shed 3 bases, J shed 4 bases, and the junction held 6 bases outside the gene matches.

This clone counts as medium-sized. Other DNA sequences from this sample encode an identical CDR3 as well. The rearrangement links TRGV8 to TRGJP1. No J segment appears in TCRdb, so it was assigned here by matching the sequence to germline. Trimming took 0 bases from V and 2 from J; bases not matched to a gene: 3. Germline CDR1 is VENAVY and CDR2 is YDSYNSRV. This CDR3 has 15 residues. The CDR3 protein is CATWDRRTTGWFKIF. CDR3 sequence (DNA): TGTGCCACCTGGGATAGGCGGACCACTGGTTGGTTCAAGATATTT.

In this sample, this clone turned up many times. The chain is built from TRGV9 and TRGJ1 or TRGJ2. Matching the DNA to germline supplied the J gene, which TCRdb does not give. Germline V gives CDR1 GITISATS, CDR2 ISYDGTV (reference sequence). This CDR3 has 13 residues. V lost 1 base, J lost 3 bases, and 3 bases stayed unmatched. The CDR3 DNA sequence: TGTGCCTTGTGGGAGGTTCTTTATTATAAGAAACTCTTT. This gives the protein CALWEVLYYKKLF.

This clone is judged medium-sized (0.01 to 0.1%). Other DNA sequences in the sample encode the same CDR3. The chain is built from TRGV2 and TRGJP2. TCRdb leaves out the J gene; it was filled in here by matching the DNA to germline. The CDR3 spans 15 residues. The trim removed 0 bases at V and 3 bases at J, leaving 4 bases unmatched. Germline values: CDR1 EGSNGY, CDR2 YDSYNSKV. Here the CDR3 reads CATWDGRGSDWIKTF. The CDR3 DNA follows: TGTGCCACCTGGGACGGGCGCGGTAGTGATTGGATCAAGACGTTT.

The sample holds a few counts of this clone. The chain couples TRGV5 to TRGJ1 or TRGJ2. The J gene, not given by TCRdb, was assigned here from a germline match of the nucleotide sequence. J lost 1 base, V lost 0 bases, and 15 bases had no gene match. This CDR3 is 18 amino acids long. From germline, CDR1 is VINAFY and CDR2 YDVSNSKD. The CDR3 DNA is TGTGCCACCTGGGACAGGCTTAATCTGGGGGAAAATTATTATAAGAAACTCTTT. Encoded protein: CATWDRLNLGENYYKKLF.

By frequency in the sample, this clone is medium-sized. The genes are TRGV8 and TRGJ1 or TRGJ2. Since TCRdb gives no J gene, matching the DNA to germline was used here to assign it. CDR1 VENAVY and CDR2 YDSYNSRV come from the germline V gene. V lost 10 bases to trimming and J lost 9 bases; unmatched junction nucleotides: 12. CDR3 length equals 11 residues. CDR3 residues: CATVRWCKKLF. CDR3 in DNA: TGTGCCACGGTTCGGTGGTGTAAGAAACTCTTT.

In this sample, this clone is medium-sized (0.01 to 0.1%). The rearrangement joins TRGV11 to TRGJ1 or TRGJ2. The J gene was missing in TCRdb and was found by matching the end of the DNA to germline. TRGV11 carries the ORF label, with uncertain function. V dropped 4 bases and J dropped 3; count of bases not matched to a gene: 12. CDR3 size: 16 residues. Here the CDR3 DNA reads TGTGCCTGCTGGATTAGCCACCGAAGTTTTTATTATAAGAAACTCTTT. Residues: CACWISHRSFYYKKLF.

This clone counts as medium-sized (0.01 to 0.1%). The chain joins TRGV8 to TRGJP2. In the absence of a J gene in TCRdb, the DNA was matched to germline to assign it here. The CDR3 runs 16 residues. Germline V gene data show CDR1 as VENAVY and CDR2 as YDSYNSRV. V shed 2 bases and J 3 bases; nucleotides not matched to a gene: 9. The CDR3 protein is CATWDKVWGSDWIKTF. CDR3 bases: TGTGCCACCTGGGATAAGGTTTGGGGTAGTGATTGGATCAAGACGTTT.